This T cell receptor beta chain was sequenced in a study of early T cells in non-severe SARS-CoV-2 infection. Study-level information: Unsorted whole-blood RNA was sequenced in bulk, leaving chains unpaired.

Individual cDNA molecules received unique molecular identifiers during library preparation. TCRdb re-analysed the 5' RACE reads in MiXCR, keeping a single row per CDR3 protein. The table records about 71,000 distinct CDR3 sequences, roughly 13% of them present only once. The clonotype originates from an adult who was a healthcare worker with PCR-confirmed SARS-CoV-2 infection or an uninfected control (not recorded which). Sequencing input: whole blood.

The CDR3 nucleotides read TGTGCCAGCTCACCAAAAAGTCGCGGGGGTACGAACACCGGGGAGCTGTTTTTT. This gives the protein CASSPKSRGGTNTGELFF. V is TRBV18 and J is TRBJ2-2, with 7 bases aligning to TRBD2. V lost 2 bases and J lost 0; bases outside the gene matches: 9. Germline CDR1 and CDR2: KGHSH and LQKENI. This CDR3 has 18 amino acids. Full variable domain (missing parts from reference TRBV18 and TRBJ2-2): NAGVMQNPRHLVRRRGQEARLRCSPMKGHSHVYWYRQLPEEGLKFMVYLQKENIIDESGMPKERFSAEFPKEGPSILRIQQVVRGDSAAYFCASSPKSRGGTNTGELFFGEGSRLTVL.